This T cell receptor beta chain was documented in a study of shared clonotypes between healthy human individuals. Whole-study findings and limits: Measured sharing among donors was expected to vary with sequencing depth.

As concerns this clone: Antigen specificity is unknown.

This CDR3 is built from 12 residues. Looked up from germline, CDR1 is ENHRY and CDR2 is SYGVKD. V lost 4 bases to trimming and J lost 11 bases, with 14 bases between them. Libraries were prepared by immunoSEQ multiplex PCR; TCRdb keeps only in-frame clonotypes and omits some of them. The sample has roughly 760,000 clones; under 80% are singletons. Sample: memory CD4+ T cells sorted from blood. Specified subset: CD45RA-negative fraction. The source is a woman in her thirties in good health. The chain combines TRBV10-3 with TRBJ1-1; a weak D match, TRBD1 (5 bases). The CDR3 DNA follows: TGTGCCATCAGTGCCGGGGCCCTCGGGGCTTTCTTT. Encoded protein: CAISAGALGAFF.